These T cell receptor beta chains were read from a single sample in a study of blood T cells in healthy people across ages. In TCRdb, the 5' RACE reads were re-called with MiXCR into one record per CDR3 protein. The sample holds 850,000 to 1,000,000 distinct CDR3 sequences, about 48% seen once. The material sequenced was blood. Receptors originate from a man aged 25-45 years in good health. Each CDR3 is given with its conserved first and last residue. A D gene is named only where the DNA matches it firmly. Size is stated for part of the rows, as once, few or many counts, or as a class when the clone is expanded.

cdr3_aa	cdr3_nt	cdr3_length	d_call	v_call	j_call	clone_size
CATSGAGQIPTDTQYF	TGTGCCACCAGTGGAGCCGGACAGATTCCCACAGATACGCAGTATTTT	16	NA	TRBV24-1	TRBJ2-3	NA
CASSDRSSGTAKETQYF	TGTGCCAGCAGTGATCGGTCTAGTGGGACAGCAAAAGAGACCCAGTACTTC	17	TRBD1	TRBV25-1	TRBJ2-5	once
CASSTGTGGLGKTQYF	TGTGCCAGCAGTACCGGGACAGGGGGTTTAGGGAAGACCCAGTACTTC	16	TRBD1	TRBV28	TRBJ2-5	NA
CASSQSGTGTVETQYF	TGCGCCAGCAGCCAATCTGGGACAGGGACTGTGGAGACCCAGTACTTC	16	TRBD1	TRBV4-3	TRBJ2-5	NA
CASSPDASGKNIQYF	TGCGCCAGCAGCCCCGATGCTAGCGGTAAAAACATTCAGTACTTC	15	TRBD2	TRBV5-1	TRBJ2-4	NA
CASSYRKGYEQYF	TGTGCCAGCAGCTACCGCAAGGGATACGAGCAGTACTTC	13	NA	TRBV6-5	TRBJ2-7	NA
CASSHIPGLAARNKETQYF	TGTGCCAGCAGTCACATACCGGGACTAGCGGCCCGAAATAAAGAGACCCAGTACTTC	19	TRBD2	TRBV7-2	TRBJ2-5	few
CASSYRGWNNQPQHF	TGTGCCAGCAGTTATCGGGGGTGGAACAATCAACCCCAGCATTTT	15	NA	TRBV6-2/TRBV6-3	TRBJ1-5	few
CSVEKMGVVEAFF	TGCAGCGTTGAAAAGATGGGAGTAGTTGAAGCTTTCTTT	13	NA	TRBV29-1	TRBJ1-1	once
CASSQVFLDEQFF	TGCGCCAGCAGCCAGGTGTTTTTGGATGAGCAGTTCTTC	13	NA	TRBV5-1	TRBJ2-1	NA
CASSQMPANEQFF	TGCGCCAGCAGCCAAATGCCTGCCAATGAGCAGTTCTTC	13	NA	TRBV4-3	TRBJ2-1	NA
CASSSRTREQYF	TGTGCCAGCAGTTCCAGGACCCGGGAGCAGTACTTC	12	NA	TRBV28	TRBJ2-7	NA
CSARTSGGVRYEQYF	TGCAGTGCTCGGACTAGCGGGGGGGTCCGATACGAGCAGTACTTC	15	TRBD2	TRBV20-1	TRBJ2-7	NA
CASSQDQGAAEAFF	TGCGCCAGCAGCCAAGACCAGGGAGCGGCTGAAGCTTTCTTT	14	NA	TRBV4-1	TRBJ1-1	NA
CASSRVGTGTSGANVLTF	TGCGCCAGCAGCAGAGTCGGGACAGGAACCTCTGGGGCCAACGTCCTGACTTTC	18	TRBD1	TRBV5-1	TRBJ2-6	few
CASSFPLRDREGEKLFF	TGTGCCAGCAGTTTCCCCCTACGAGACAGGGAGGGTGAAAAACTGTTTTTT	17	TRBD1	TRBV28	TRBJ1-4	NA
CASSQDQAGLGGELFF	TGCGCCAGCAGCCAAGATCAAGCAGGGCTGGGCGGGGAGCTGTTTTTT	16	NA	TRBV4-1	TRBJ2-2	once
CSVERSGGAWVYNEQFF	TGCAGTGTTGAGCGCAGCGGGGGGGCCTGGGTTTACAATGAGCAGTTCTTC	17	TRBD2	TRBV20-1	TRBJ2-1	NA
CSASISTASNQPQHF	TGCAGTGCTAGTATCTCCACCGCTAGCAATCAGCCCCAGCATTTT	15	NA	TRBV20-1	TRBJ1-5	NA
CASSQDFRYQPQHF	TGTGCCAGCAGCCAAGATTTCCGCTATCAGCCCCAGCATTTT	14	NA	TRBV3-1	TRBJ1-5	NA
CASSHASGGALVVREQFF	TGTGCCAGCAGCCATGCTAGCGGGGGGGCCCTGGTAGTACGTGAGCAGTTCTTC	18	TRBD2	TRBV14	TRBJ2-1	few
CASSLSGGLEYEQYF	TGTGCCAGCAGTTTATCGGGGGGGTTGGAATACGAGCAGTACTTC	15	TRBD2	TRBV27	TRBJ2-7	NA
CASSIHTTQETQYF	TGTGCCAGCAGTATACATACAACCCAAGAGACCCAGTACTTC	14	NA	TRBV2	TRBJ2-5	NA
CSAGGLAGAYNEQYF	TGCAGTGCTGGGGGACTAGCGGGGGCTTACAATGAGCAGTACTTC	15	TRBD2	TRBV20-1	TRBJ2-5	NA
CASSEADGGDTQYF	TGTGCCAGCAGTGAAGCAGACGGCGGGGATACGCAGTATTTT	14	NA	TRBV2	TRBJ2-3	few
CAISESTGETQYF	TGTGCCATCAGTGAGTCGACAGGGGAGACCCAGTACTTC	13	TRBD1	TRBV10-3	TRBJ2-5	few
CASSSSSWATTQETQYF	TGTGCCAGCAGTTCCTCAAGTTGGGCGACCACTCAAGAGACCCAGTACTTC	17	NA	TRBV27	TRBJ2-5	NA
CSADRAGGYTF	TGCAGTGCTGACAGGGCGGGTGGCTACACCTTC	11	TRBD1	TRBV20-1	TRBJ1-2	NA
CSAKLGLAGSSYEQYF	TGCAGTGCTAAACTAGGACTAGCGGGGAGCTCCTACGAGCAGTACTTC	16	TRBD2	TRBV20-1	TRBJ2-7	once
CASSLTGGGFETQYF	TGTGCCAGCAGTTTGACAGGGGGCGGCTTCGAGACCCAGTACTTC	15	TRBD1	TRBV28	TRBJ2-5	few
CASSPPAGSSYNEQFF	TGTGCCAGCAGTCCCCCCGCGGGGAGCTCCTACAATGAGCAGTTCTTC	16	NA	TRBV12-3/TRBV12-4	TRBJ2-1	NA
CASSPSGQAYEQYF	TGTGCCAGCAGCCCATCAGGACAGGCCTACGAGCAGTACTTC	14	TRBD1	TRBV7-3	TRBJ2-7	few
CASSVVWKAPSTDTQYF	TGTGCCAGCAGCGTAGTCTGGAAAGCTCCTAGCACAGATACGCAGTATTTT	17	NA	TRBV9	TRBJ2-3	many
CATSDLAGAADTQYF	TGTGCCACCAGTGATTTGGCGGGGGCCGCAGATACGCAGTATTTT	15	NA	TRBV24-1	TRBJ2-3	NA
CASSLGIEDTQYF	TGTGCCAGCAGCTTAGGTATTGAAGATACGCAGTATTTT	13	NA	TRBV7-9	TRBJ2-3	NA
CSATDIDRYNEQFF	TGCAGTGCTACCGACATCGACCGATACAATGAGCAGTTCTTC	14	NA	TRBV20-1	TRBJ2-1	NA
CASSYAYTTYEQYF	TGTGCCAGCAGTTACGCGTACACTACCTACGAGCAGTACTTC	14	NA	TRBV6-5	TRBJ2-7	NA
CASSYLRTSGSEQYF	TGTGCCAGCAGTTACCTTAGGACTAGCGGGTCCGAGCAGTACTTC	15	TRBD2	TRBV6-5	TRBJ2-7	NA
CASSVELSSYNEQFF	TGTGCCAGCAGCGTAGAACTGAGCTCCTACAATGAGCAGTTCTTC	15	NA	TRBV9	TRBJ2-1	few
CSARVGLAGASMVETQYF	TGCAGTGCTAGAGTGGGACTAGCGGGGGCTAGCATGGTGGAGACCCAGTACTTC	18	TRBD2	TRBV20-1	TRBJ2-5	many
CASSRQISGYTF	TGTGCCAGCAGTCGACAGATCTCTGGCTACACCTTC	12	NA	TRBV28	TRBJ1-2	few
CASGQGLVHEQFF	TGTGCCAGTGGACAGGGGCTGGTACATGAGCAGTTCTTC	13	TRBD1	TRBV6-2/TRBV6-3	TRBJ2-1	few
CASSQELVYRPYEQYF	TGTGCCAGCAGCCAAGAACTGGTCTACCGTCCCTACGAGCAGTACTTC	16	NA	TRBV3-1	TRBJ2-7	NA
CASSLGTGAQPQHF	TGTGCCAGCAGTTTAGGGACAGGGGCACAGCCCCAGCATTTT	14	TRBD1	TRBV12-3/TRBV12-4	TRBJ1-5	few
CASSSPGLAEGQYF	TGTGCCAGCAGTTCCCCGGGACTAGCGGAGGGGCAGTATTTT	14	TRBD2	TRBV6-2/TRBV6-3	TRBJ2-3	NA
CASTAILTNYGYTF	TGTGCCAGCACCGCGATACTTACTAACTATGGCTACACCTTC	14	NA	TRBV2	TRBJ1-2	NA